The next 14 T cell receptor beta chains were all read from a single sample in a study of control samples from healthy donors and cancer patients. Clones were read by immunoSEQ multiplex PCR, and TCRdb kept only the in-frame ones, dropping some. The repertoire holds approximately 100,000 clones, with more than 90% as singletons. The sample was blood. The origin of the receptors is a human donor in good health. The donor label of this sample is uncertain.

This clone was counted once. The CDR3 region has the DNA TGCGCCAGCAGCCCCACTAAGTCAGCCTTACAAGAGACCCAGTACTTC. Protein product: CASSPTKSALQETQYF. This chain joins TRBV5-1 and TRBJ2-5; D not resolved. V was pared by 4 bases and J by 2 bases, with 18 bases between. Per the germline V gene, CDR1 is SGHRS and CDR2 is YFSETQ. This CDR3 is 16 amino acids long.

This chain joins TRBV15 and TRBJ2-6; perhaps D is TRBD1 or TRBD2 (5 bases each). The CDR3 covers 14 residues. Trimming shortened V by 3 bases and J by 4 bases, and 7 bases separated the two germline ends. Germline CDR1 reads LNHNV; CDR2 reads YYDKDF (reference sequence). CDR3 protein: CATSRGTGANVLTF. The CDR3 DNA is TGTGCCACCAGCAGGGGGACGGGGGCCAACGTCCTGACTTTC.

The chain is built from TRBV19 and TRBJ1-6; 7 bases align to TRBD1. Germline V gene lookup returns CDR1 LNHDA and CDR2 SQIVND (reference sequence). CDR3 length: 14 residues. V was pared by 6 bases and J by 7 bases, with 6 bases of the junction left unmatched. The CDR3 DNA follows: TGTGCCAGTAGGCCGACAGGGCGAAATTCACCCCTCCACTTT. It encodes CASRPTGRNSPLHF.

The chain combines TRBV19 with TRBJ2-2, with 9 positions matching TRBD2. Germline loops: CDR1 LNHDA, CDR2 SQIVND (reference sequence). V shed 7 bases, J shed 5 bases, and the junction held 5 bases outside the gene matches. This CDR3 region has 14 residues. The CDR3 nucleotides read TGTGCCAGTACCCGCGGGGGGGCGACCGGGGAGCTGTTTTTT. It specifies CASTRGGATGELFF.

V gene TRBV20-1 combines with J gene TRBJ1-4, with a weak D call TRBD1 (5 bases). Germline V gene lookup returns CDR1 DFQATT and CDR2 SNEGSKA (reference sequence). The CDR3 has 15 residues. V lost 3 bases and J 5 bases, leaving 16 bases between the germline ends. The CDR3 nucleotides read TGCAGTGCTAGTGGGGGAGGGCGCAACAATGAAAAACTGTTTTTT. It codes for CSASGGGRNNEKLFF.

This rearrangement joins TRBV5-5 to TRBJ2-7, with D perhaps assigned TRBD1 or TRBD2 (5 bases each). Germline CDR1 and CDR2: SGHKS and YYEKEE (reference sequence). V lost 3 bases and J lost 3, with 25 bases in between. The CDR3 extends over 18 amino acids. The CDR3 loop is CASSSWETVPNKRYEQYF. CDR3 coding DNA: TGTGCCAGCAGCTCATGGGAGACAGTTCCAAACAAACGCTACGAGCAGTACTTC.

This clone was seen a single time. J is TRBJ1-2 and V is TRBV6-1; TRBD1 might be the D (5 bases). The V and J ends lost 3 bases and 2 bases respectively, with 16 bases between them. The CDR3 has 16 amino acids. In germline, CDR1 is MNHNS, CDR2 SASEGT. In nucleotides, the CDR3 is TGTGCCAGCAGTGAGGGGAGGGGCCAGGTGAACTATGGCTACACCTTC. Translated, it gives CASSEGRGQVNYGYTF.

The gene calls are TRBV10-3 and TRBJ1-5, with D hard to call. This CDR3 contains 14 residues. Germline loops: CDR1 ENHRY, CDR2 SYGVKD. V gave up 5 bases and J gave up 2 bases, with 10 bases separating them. The CDR3 sequence: CAISTSSGNQPQHF. As DNA, the CDR3 is TGTGCCATCAGTACCTCCTCAGGCAATCAGCCCCAGCATTTT.

The CDR3 protein is CASSLAKTGDGYTF. CDR3 nucleotide sequence: TGCGCCAGCAGCTTGGCTAAGACAGGGGATGGCTACACCTTC. J is TRBJ1-2 and V is TRBV5-1, with 8 bases fitting TRBD1. Unmatched junction bases numbered 4, after V lost 0 bases and J lost 6 bases. The CDR3 spans 14 residues. The V gene's germline CDR1 is SGHRS and CDR2 YFSETQ.

This chain connects TRBV2 to TRBJ1-1; no definite D call. In germline, CDR1 is SNHLY, CDR2 FYNNEI. Trimming shortened V by 2 bases and J by 1 base, and 5 bases separated the two germline ends. CDR3 length equals 13 residues. The CDR3 here is CASSELANTEAFF. The CDR3 coding sequence is TGTGCCAGCAGTGAATTAGCGAACACTGAAGCTTTCTTT.

This rearrangement joins TRBV5-6 to TRBJ1-1; possible D gene TRBD1, 5 bases. Germline V gene lookup returns CDR1 SGHDT and CDR2 YYEEEE. Trimming took off 0 bases at V and 5 bases at J, with 14 bases between the two ends. The CDR3 totals 15 residues. The CDR3 region has the DNA TGTGCCAGCAGCTTGGGGGAGGGGTTAATAACTGAAGCTTTCTTT. This gives the protein CASSLGEGLITEAFF.

This chain connects TRBV15 to TRBJ1-1; a weak D match, TRBD1 (6 bases). Trimming cost V 0 bases and J 1 base, with 9 bases left between them. This CDR3 has 15 amino acids. In germline, CDR1 is LNHNV, CDR2 YYDKDF (reference sequence). The CDR3 sequence is CATSREQGSNTEAFF. The CDR3 coding sequence is TGTGCCACCAGCAGAGAACAGGGTTCGAACACTGAAGCTTTCTTT.

The chain employs TRBV30 and TRBJ2-1; D remains ambiguous. Germline V gene data show CDR1 as GTSNPN and CDR2 as SVGIG (reference sequence). CDR3 length equals 12 residues. V shed 5 bases and J shed 1 base, with 6 bases lying between them. The CDR3 bases are TGTGCCTGGCGTTTTTCCTACAATGAGCAGTTCTTC. Amino acid sequence: CAWRFSYNEQFF.

CDR3 nucleotides: TGTGCCACCAGTGACCCTACCGGGACTAGCGGGGGTGAATCAACACATAGCACAGATACGCAGTATTTT. Its protein product is CATSDPTGTSGGESTHSTDTQYF. This chain links TRBV24-1 with TRBJ2-3; 14 nucleotides line up with TRBD2. Germline V CDR1 and CDR2: KGHDR, SFDVKD. There are 23 residues in the CDR3. Germline trimming cut 4 bases from V and 0 bases from J; bases unmatched to any gene: 20.